This passage covers 11 T cell receptor beta chains from one sample sequenced in a study of monozygotic twins with inflammatory bowel disease (dated by TCRdb to about 2019). Libraries were prepared through 5' RACE. Instrument on record: Illumina HiSeq 2500. TCRdb reprocessed the reads into one record per CDR3 protein sequence, lacking DNA. This sample's records show around 140,000 distinct CDR3 sequences. The ten biggest clones cover 2% to 3% of the sample. Input material: blood. These receptors all come from a human donor with ulcerative colitis or Crohn's disease, or a healthy co-twin of an affected twin (not recorded which).

The chain uses TRBV7-3 and TRBJ2-1. This CDR3 region has 13 residues. The germline gives CDR1 SGHTA, CDR2 FQGTGA. CDR3 in amino acids: CASSLTWGNEQFF.

This sequence joins TRBV4-3 and TRBJ1-1; TCRdb selects TRBD1, and the lack of DNA leaves this call unchecked. Germline values: CDR1 LGHNA, CDR2 YSLEER. The CDR3 runs 16 residues. The chain's CDR3 is CASSQDSRGGATEAFF.

The rearrangement uses TRBV6-2 or TRBV6-3 and TRBJ2-1; absent DNA, TCRdb's TRBD2 call cannot be checked. CDR3 size: 17 residues. CDR1 and CDR2 from the germline V gene are MNHEY and SVGEGT. CDR3 in amino acids: CASSSYSGGAVMGEQFF.

The chain has TRBV5-1 and TRBJ1-2. The CDR3 length is 16 residues. The germline gives CDR1 SGHRS, CDR2 YFSETQ. CDR3 loop: CASSLGGGISVYGYTF.

CDR3 region: CASSFSLGGPTGELFF. This chain links TRBV12-3 or TRBV12-4 with TRBJ2-2; TCRdb's assignment of TRBD1 cannot be checked, as there is no DNA. The CDR3 covers 16 residues.

The rearrangement links TRBV5-1 to TRBJ1-1. Germline CDR1 is SGHRS and CDR2 is YFSETQ. CDR3 length: 12 amino acids. CDR3: CASSSGRTEAFF.

This sequence joins TRBV6-5 and TRBJ1-4. The CDR3 length is 14 residues. Germline V CDR1 and CDR2: MNHEY, SVGAGI. CDR3: CASSYTYSAEKLFF.

The chain links TRBV5-1 to TRBJ1-2; absent DNA, TCRdb's TRBD1 call cannot be checked. CDR3 size: 13 residues. Per the germline V gene, CDR1 is SGHRS and CDR2 is YFSETQ. The CDR3 loop reads CASSSGQGSGYTF.

The rearrangement joins TRBV7-2 to TRBJ2-3; without DNA, the TCRdb call of TRBD2 cannot be checked. Per the germline V gene, CDR1 is SGHTA and CDR2 is FQGNSA. CDR3 length equals 13 residues. CDR3 region: CASSLGEGDTQYF.

The rearrangement links TRBV11-2 to TRBJ2-2; TCRdb's assignment of TRBD1 cannot be checked, as there is no DNA. Looked up from germline, CDR1 is SGHAT and CDR2 is FQNNGV. The CDR3 runs to 16 residues. The chain's CDR3 is CASSHPPGRNTGELFF.

The chain links TRBV30 to TRBJ1-1. Germline assignment: CDR1 GTSNPN and CDR2 SVGIG (reference sequence). The CDR3 contains 13 residues. This CDR3 is CAWSVTGSTEAFF.